This T cell receptor (beta chain) derives from a study of T-cell reconstitution after alpha-beta-depleted transplantation in children. It was with unique molecular identifiers that the TCRbeta library was prepared. TCRdb fed the PCR reads into MiXCR, producing one record per CDR3 protein. The sample records over 550,000 distinct CDR3 sequences, about 10% being singletons. Many counts were recorded for this clonotype. The V and J ends lost 4 bases and 7 bases, in that order; junction bases with no gene match: 9. Germline CDR1 LGHDT, CDR2 YNNKEL (reference sequence). This CDR3 is built from 14 residues.

The rearrangement links TRBV3-1 to TRBJ1-1; 7 nucleotides agree with TRBD1. This receptor was taken from a human donor who donated a stem cell graft to a child with acute myeloid leukemia. The sequences come from PBMCs from the stem cell graft donor, collected from the stem cell graft. The CDR3 bases are TGTGCCAGCAGCCGACAGGGCGTGAGCAATGAAGCTTTCTTT. It is translated as CASSRQGVSNEAFF. The variable domain in full, completed from reference TRBV3-1 and TRBJ1-1, reads DTAVSQTPKYLVTQMGNDKSIKCEQNLGHDTMYWYKQDSKKFLKIMFSYNNKELIINETVPNRFSPKSPDKAHLNLHINSLELGDSAVYFCASSRQGVSNEAFFGQGTRLTVV.